This entry features one TCR beta chain sequence. The record originates from a study of blood T cell repertoires in COVID-19. Study at large: Italy, Spain and the United States were the sources of the convalescent and acute COVID-19 samples. T cells, B-cell-depleted T cells, or PBMCs provided the cDNA or gDNA that served as material.

Per the study methods: Reference gene primer amplification gave estimated nucleated cell counts. Sequencing was performed with immunoSEQ multiplex PCR; in TCRdb, only in-frame clones are kept and a portion is missing. V and J calls and clone size are copied from that table; D and trimming were computed from the DNA. The table includes a few hundred thousand clones, 83% detected once. Participants' reported clinical history set cohort assignment. Source material: PBMCs or T cells enriched from blood (not recorded which). This TCR was sampled from a woman aged 45-65 years who had recovered from COVID-19.

The CDR3 sequence is CASSRDIENIQYF. CDR3 nucleotide sequence: TGTGCCAGCAGCCGAGACATAGAAAACATTCAGTACTTC. The chain combines TRBV7-2 with TRBJ2-4; D unclear. The V gene lost 5 bases and the J gene lost 5 bases, with 10 bases spanning the gap. Germline V lookup: CDR1 SGHTA, CDR2 FQGNSA. The CDR3 runs 13 residues.